The 18 T cell receptor beta chains below all came from one sample that was sequenced in a study of blood T cell repertoires in COVID-19. The method was immunoSEQ multiplex PCR; TCRdb's version includes in-frame clones alone and lacks a portion of them. The sample holds 200,000 to 250,000 clones; approximately 86% are singletons and the top ten take 3% to 3.5%. The sample consisted of peripheral blood. Receptor source: a man aged 55 to 70 with acute or convalescent COVID-19.

The genes are TRBV6-5 and TRBJ1-4, with no clear D. Germline V CDR1 and CDR2: MNHEY, SVGAGI. With 5 bases removed from V and 3 bases from J, the gap between germline ends came to 10 bases. The CDR3 contains 14 residues. CDR3 bases: TGTGCCAGCAGTCGCGGGCTTTCTAATGAAAAACTGTTTTTT. Translating gives CASSRGLSNEKLFF.

This sequence joins TRBV25-1 and TRBJ2-1; D possibly corresponds to TRBD1 (5 bases). Germline V gene lookup returns CDR1 MGHDK and CDR2 SYGVNS. The V end was cut by 7 bases, the J end by 7 bases, with 11 bases between. This CDR3 has 12 residues. This CDR3 reads CASTGNSNEQFF. CDR3 sequence (DNA): TGTGCCAGCACAGGGAACTCAAATGAGCAGTTCTTC.

About this clone itself: This may stem from a read error, because a much larger clone lies one nucleotide away. The chain has TRBV11-3 and TRBJ2-1; no firm D call. Trimming removed 2 bases at V and 5 bases at J, with 4 bases between. CDR1 is SGHNT and CDR2 is YENEEA in the germline V gene. The CDR3 has 12 amino acids. The CDR3 sequence: CASSLQNNEQFF. The DNA for the CDR3 is TGTGCCAGCAGCTTACAGAACAATGAGCAGTTCTTC.

Only a few counts were recorded for this clone. The J gene is TRBJ1-5, the V gene TRBV2; 7 bases match TRBD1. Germline V gene data show CDR1 as SNHLY and CDR2 as FYNNEI. There are 13 residues in the CDR3. V dropped 8 bases and J dropped 3; count of bases not matched to a gene: 4. CDR3 in amino acids: CASAGTANQPQHF. CDR3 sequence (DNA): TGTGCCAGCGCGGGGACAGCCAATCAGCCCCAGCATTTT.

This rearrangement joins TRBV6-5 to TRBJ1-6; TRBD1 matches at 7 bases. The CDR3 has 15 residues. The V gene's germline CDR1 is MNHEY and CDR2 SVGAGI. Germline trimming cut 5 bases from V and 7 bases from J; bases unmatched to any gene: 8. Here the CDR3 DNA reads TGTGCCAGCAGTCCCCCGGGACAGAGGAATTCACCCCTCCACTTT. Translation gives CASSPPGQRNSPLHF.

This sequence joins TRBV3-1 (or the pseudogene TRBV3-2) and TRBJ2-6; D remains unclear. The CDR3 has 14 residues. Trimming removed 3 bases from V and 5 bases from J, with 8 bases in between. Germline assignment: CDR1 LGHDT and CDR2 YNNKEL (reference sequence). The CDR3 here is CASSQGSRANVLTF. DNA of the CDR3: TGTGCCAGCAGCCAGGGCTCCCGGGCCAACGTCCTGACTTTC.

This clone was counted a few times. The chain recombines TRBV9 with TRBJ2-3, with D possibly being TRBD1 (6 bases). Trimming took off 1 base at V and 1 base at J, with 22 bases between the two ends. The CDR3 is made up of 19 amino acids. Looked up from germline, CDR1 is SGDLS and CDR2 is YYNGEE. The CDR3 is CASSVHDGQGRWGTDTQYF. The CDR3 DNA follows: TGTGCCAGCAGCGTACATGACGGGCAGGGGCGATGGGGCACAGATACGCAGTATTTT.

The V gene is TRBV5-1, the J gene TRBJ2-1, with 7 bases that match TRBD2. V was clipped by 3 bases and J by 2 bases; unmatched bases: 11. This CDR3 contains 17 residues. Germline CDR1 and CDR2: SGHRS and YFSETQ. CDR3 loop: CASSSYTAGSTYNEQFF. The CDR3 nucleotides are TGCGCCAGCAGCTCCTATACAGCGGGGAGCACCTACAATGAGCAGTTCTTC.

V and J are TRBV6-2 or TRBV6-3 and TRBJ2-3; D is perhaps TRBD1 (6 bases). With 6 bases removed from V and 3 bases from J, the gap between germline ends came to 19 bases. This CDR3 is built from 16 residues. The germline V gene encodes CDR1 MNHEY and CDR2 SVGEGT. CDR3 residues: CASSSHRVGGTDTQYF. The CDR3 DNA follows: TGTGCCAGCAGCTCGCACAGGGTGGGCGGGACAGATACGCAGTATTTT.

The chain carries TRBV10-3 and TRBJ1-6; perhaps TRBD1 as D (5 bases). This CDR3 comprises 15 residues. Germline CDR1 ENHRY, CDR2 SYGVKD. Trimming stripped 3 bases from V and 5 bases from J, with 11 bases between. The CDR3, as DNA: TGTGCCATCAGTGACATTCGGGGGGATAATTCACCCCTCCACTTT. Its translation: CAISDIRGDNSPLHF.

This chain joins TRBV6-5 and TRBJ2-4; 8 positions match TRBD1. This CDR3 region has 15 residues. V lost 2 bases to trimming and J lost 8 bases; unmatched junction nucleotides: 8. In germline, CDR1 is MNHEY, CDR2 SVGAGI. The CDR3: CASSYGAGGRDIQYF. The CDR3 region has the DNA TGTGCCAGCAGTTACGGGGCAGGGGGCCGAGACATTCAGTACTTC.

The V gene is TRBV11-2, the J gene TRBJ2-7, with D perhaps matching TRBD2 (5 bases). Germline loops: CDR1 SGHAT, CDR2 FQNNGV. V was pared by 0 bases and J by 5 bases, with 14 bases between. The CDR3 loop spans 15 amino acids. The CDR3 nucleotides read TGTGCCAGCAGCTTAGACCGGGCCAGGCGGGACGAGCAGTACTTC. This gives the protein CASSLDRARRDEQYF.

This rearrangement joins TRBV6-6 to TRBJ1-2; no definite D call. Germline CDR1 and CDR2: MNHNY and SVGAGI (reference sequence). Deletions cut 2 bases from V and 3 bases from J, with 10 bases between. CDR3 size: 14 residues. In DNA, the CDR3 is TGTGCCAGCAGTTACGAAGGTCGGGACTATGGCTACACCTTC. This sequence encodes CASSYEGRDYGYTF.

The rearrangement links TRBV6-5 to TRBJ2-6; the D gene is possibly TRBD1 (6 bases). This CDR3 spans 16 amino acids. From germline, CDR1 is MNHEY and CDR2 SVGAGI. The ends were cut back, 0 bases at V and 12 bases at J, with 18 bases in the middle. This chain's CDR3 is CASSYSTGSPSSVLTF. The CDR3 region has the DNA TGTGCCAGCAGTTACTCTACAGGGTCCCCCTCTAGCGTCCTGACTTTC.

The V and J genes are TRBV6-2 or TRBV6-3 and TRBJ1-2; maybe TRBD1 (6 bases). This CDR3 region has 16 residues. Germline CDR1 and CDR2: MNHEY and SVGEGT. Trimming left V 2 bases short and J 3 bases short, with 16 bases between. The CDR3 coding sequence is TGTGCCAGCAGTTACACAGGGCGGATTTCGGACTATGGCTACACCTTC. It codes for CASSYTGRISDYGYTF.

The V and J genes are TRBV7-3 and TRBJ2-1; 8 bases match TRBD1. This CDR3 comprises 14 residues. The V gene's germline CDR1 is SGHTA and CDR2 FQGTGA. The trim removed 6 bases at V and 0 bases at J, leaving 1 base unmatched. CDR3: CASRQGGSYNEQFF. For the CDR3, the DNA is TGTGCCAGCAGACAGGGGGGCTCCTACAATGAGCAGTTCTTC. Full variable domain (outside the CDR3, taken from reference TRBV7-3 and TRBJ2-1): GAGVSQTPSNKVTEKGKYVELRCDPISGHTALYWYRQSLGQGPEFLIYFQGTGAADDSGLPNDRFFAVRPEGSVSTLKIQRTERGDSAVYLCASRQGGSYNEQFFGPGTRLTVL.

The sample holds one count of this clone. The chain carries TRBV5-6 and TRBJ2-7; no definite D call. Trimming pared 4 bases from V and 0 bases from J, leaving 5 bases between. CDR3 size: 12 residues. Germline CDR1 reads SGHDT; CDR2 reads YYEEEE. In DNA, the CDR3 is TGTGCCAGCAGCCCGGGCTCCTACGAGCAGTACTTC. This translates into CASSPGSYEQYF.

This clone was detected a few times. This chain connects TRBV28 to TRBJ2-1, with 7 positions matching TRBD1. The ends lost 11 bases at V and 5 bases at J; junction bases unmatched: 6. There are 12 residues in the CDR3. Looked up from germline, CDR1 is MDHEN and CDR2 is SYDVKM. The CDR3 DNA sequence: TGTGCCTCAGGGGGTCCTGACAATGAGCAGTTCTTC. Encoded protein: CASGGPDNEQFF.